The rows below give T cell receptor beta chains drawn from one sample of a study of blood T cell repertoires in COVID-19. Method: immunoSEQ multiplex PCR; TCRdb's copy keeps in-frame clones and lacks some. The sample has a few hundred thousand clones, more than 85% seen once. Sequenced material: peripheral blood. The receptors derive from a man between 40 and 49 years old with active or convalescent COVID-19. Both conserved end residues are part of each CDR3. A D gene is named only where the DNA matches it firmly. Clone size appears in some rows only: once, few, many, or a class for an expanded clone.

CASSFYPGTSAFYNEQFF	TGTGCCAGCAGTTTCTATCCTGGGACTAGCGCCTTCTACAATGAGCAGTTCTTC	TRBD2	TRBV27	TRBJ2-1	18	.
CATSRDPRRVYGYTF	TGTGCCACCAGCAGAGATCCCCGCAGGGTATATGGCTACACCTTC	.	TRBV15	TRBJ1-2	15	.
CAIHGGRGSNQPQHF	TGTGCCATCCACGGAGGGCGGGGTAGCAATCAGCCCCAGCATTTT	.	TRBV28	TRBJ1-5	15	.
CSVEGSPGEAKNIQYF	TGCAGCGTTGAAGGTTCTCCGGGAGAAGCCAAAAACATTCAGTACTTC	.	TRBV29-1	TRBJ2-4	16	.
CASSSLGGRGNEKLFF	TGTGCCAGCAGCTCGCTCGGGGGGAGAGGTAATGAAAAACTGTTTTTT	.	TRBV3-1/TRBV3-2	TRBJ1-4	16	.
CASSSFRSGSYYGYTF	TGTGCCAGTAGTAGTTTCCGTAGTGGGAGCTACTATGGCTACACCTTC	.	TRBV19	TRBJ1-2	16	.
CASRPRDRGLSPLHF	TGTGCCAGTAGGCCCCGGGACAGGGGGCTTTCACCCCTCCACTTT	TRBD1	TRBV19	TRBJ1-6	15	once
CASSSDTSGGIQETQYF	TGTGCCAGCAGCTCCGACACTAGCGGGGGGATACAAGAGACCCAGTACTTC	TRBD2	TRBV11-2	TRBJ2-5	17	.
CASSAGQRRWNSAFF	TGTGCCAGTAGTGCCGGACAGCGACGATGGAATTCGGCTTTCTTT	.	TRBV19	TRBJ1-1	15	.
CASSQGTGGASQPQHF	TGTGCCAGCAGCCAGGGGACAGGGGGCGCTAGTCAGCCCCAGCATTTT	TRBD1	TRBV13	TRBJ1-5	16	.
CASSLSGGGGLPQHF	TGTGCCAGCAGCTTAAGCGGTGGCGGAGGACTACCCCAGCATTTT	.	TRBV7-9	TRBJ1-5	15	.
CASSSTGLGVNTQYF	TGTGCCAGCAGTTCCACGGGACTAGGAGTAAATACGCAGTATTTT	TRBD2	TRBV27	TRBJ2-3	15	.
CASSSTLSGRKYNEQFF	TGTGCCAGCAGTTCGACCCTTAGCGGCCGCAAATACAATGAGCAGTTCTTC	.	TRBV28	TRBJ2-1	17	.
CASSPGTTGHYGYTF	TGTGCCAGCAGTCCCGGAACGACAGGCCACTATGGCTACACCTTC	.	TRBV28	TRBJ1-2	15	once
CASSPGTGGIGEQFF	TGTGCCAGCAGCCCAGGGACAGGGGGAATAGGAGAGCAGTTCTTC	TRBD1	TRBV7-6	TRBJ2-1	15	.
CASRNYRGNMVDTEAFF	TGTGCCAGCAGAAATTACAGGGGGAACATGGTAGACACTGAAGCTTTCTTT	TRBD1	TRBV28	TRBJ1-1	17	.
CASSHSGEGSSGNTIYF	TGTGCCAGCAGCCACTCAGGAGAGGGAAGCTCTGGAAACACCATATATTTT	.	TRBV9	TRBJ1-3	17	.
CASSVEGRVGSEAFF	TGTGCCAGCAGCGTAGAAGGCAGGGTGGGGTCTGAAGCTTTCTTT	.	TRBV9	TRBJ1-1	15	once
CASSRPDQETQYF	TGCGCCAGCAGCCGCCCGGACCAAGAGACCCAGTACTTC	.	TRBV5-1	TRBJ2-5	13	.
CASSLSWGGEKLFF	TGTGCCAGCAGCCTTAGTTGGGGGGGAGAAAAACTGTTTTTT	.	TRBV27	TRBJ1-4	14	.
CASSLGLLADKSRGDEQYF	TGTGCCAGCTCCTTGGGACTGCTAGCGGACAAATCAAGGGGGGACGAGCAGTACTTC	.	TRBV28	TRBJ2-7	19	.
CATSRTPRDRKRNTEAFF	TGTGCCACCAGCAGAACCCCTCGGGACAGAAAACGTAACACTGAAGCTTTCTTT	TRBD1	TRBV15	TRBJ1-1	18	.
CASSLLAGALGEQFF	TGCGCCAGCAGCTTGCTAGCGGGAGCGCTAGGAGAGCAGTTCTTC	TRBD2	TRBV5-1	TRBJ2-1	15	.
CASTLGGHLNEKLFF	TGCGCCAGCACCCTCGGGGGTCACCTTAATGAAAAACTGTTTTTT	.	TRBV5-1	TRBJ1-4	15	once
CASKGGQGNQPQHF	TGTGCCAGCAAGGGGGGGCAGGGCAATCAGCCCCAGCATTTT	.	TRBV6-5	TRBJ1-5	14	.
CASSPRPIGQGGGNTIYF	TGTGCCAGCAGCCCACGCCCGATAGGACAGGGCGGGGGAAACACCATATATTTT	TRBD1	TRBV9	TRBJ1-3	18	few
CASSRDRAGYNEQFF	TGTGCCAGCAGCCGGGACAGGGCCGGCTACAATGAGCAGTTCTTC	TRBD1	TRBV5-4	TRBJ2-1	15	.
CASSPGLAGPTGELFF	TGTGCCAGCAGCCCGGGACTAGCGGGACCCACCGGGGAGCTGTTTTTT	TRBD2	TRBV7-3	TRBJ2-2	16	.
CASSTPGQGMGGNQPQHF	TGTGCCAGTAGTACCCCGGGACAGGGGATGGGAGGCAATCAGCCCCAGCATTTT	TRBD1	TRBV19	TRBJ1-5	18	.
CASSPRGYNSPLHF	TGTGCCAGCAGTCCCCGCGGCTATAATTCACCCCTCCACTTT	.	TRBV28	TRBJ1-6	14	.
CASSLFEGNTEAFF	TGTGCCAGCAGTCTTTTTGAGGGGAACACTGAAGCTTTCTTT	.	TRBV28	TRBJ1-1	14	.
CASREGNTIYF	TGTGCCAGCAGGGAGGGAAACACCATATATTTT	.	TRBV6-5	TRBJ1-3	11	.
CASSIRRSSYNEQFF	TGTGCCAGTAGTATCCGGCGGAGCTCCTACAATGAGCAGTTCTTC	.	TRBV19	TRBJ2-1	15	.
CASSLEQDNSPLHF	TGTGCCAGCAGCCTCGAACAGGATAATTCACCCCTCCACTTT	.	TRBV6-4	TRBJ1-6	14	.
CASSAPGTGGEAFF	TGTGCCAGCAGCGCACCCGGGACAGGGGGCGAAGCTTTCTTT	TRBD1	TRBV7-2	TRBJ1-1	14	.
CASSPWGQGNTEAFF	TGCGCCAGCAGCCCCTGGGGACAGGGAAACACTGAAGCTTTCTTT	TRBD1	TRBV4-1	TRBJ1-1	15	once
CASRKGAGSYEQYF	TGTGCCAGCAGGAAGGGGGCAGGTTCCTACGAGCAGTACTTC	TRBD1	TRBV6-5	TRBJ2-7	14	.
CASSSSGGAYEQYF	TGTGCCAGCAGCTCTAGCGGGGGGGCGTACGAGCAGTACTTC	TRBD2	TRBV7-3	TRBJ2-7	14	.
CASSLAQGRGETQYF	TGCGCCAGCAGCTTGGCCCAGGGAAGGGGAGAGACCCAGTACTTC	.	TRBV5-1	TRBJ2-5	15	.
CASSLDAERANYGYTF	TGTGCCAGCAGCTTGGATGCGGAGCGTGCTAACTATGGCTACACCTTC	.	TRBV5-4	TRBJ1-2	16	many
CASSPGQGPNTEAFF	TGTGCCAGCTCACCGGGACAGGGGCCTAACACTGAAGCTTTCTTT	TRBD1	TRBV18	TRBJ1-1	15	few
CASSLAQASSGNTIYF	TGTGCCAGCAGCTTAGCGCAGGCGAGCTCTGGAAACACCATATATTTT	.	TRBV7-2	TRBJ1-3	16	once
CASSPGLADYEQYF	TGCGCCAGCAGCCCGGGACTAGCGGACTACGAGCAGTACTTC	TRBD2	TRBV5-1	TRBJ2-7	14	.
CASRDTLNTEAFF	TGTGCCAGTAGAGACACCTTGAACACTGAAGCTTTCTTT	.	TRBV5-4	TRBJ1-1	13	.
CASNQGNTEAFF	TGTGCCAGTAACCAGGGGAACACTGAAGCTTTCTTT	.	TRBV19	TRBJ1-1	12	.
CASSFTAANTEAFF	TGTGCCAGCAGCTTTACGGCGGCGAACACTGAAGCTTTCTTT	.	TRBV5-4	TRBJ1-1	14	.
CASSPSPARDFQQYF	TGTGCCAGCAGCCCCTCCCCCGCCCGGGACTTCCAGCAGTACTTC	.	TRBV27	TRBJ2-7	15	.
CAWSVTGASEAFF	TGTGCCTGGAGTGTAACAGGAGCTAGTGAAGCTTTCTTT	.	TRBV30	TRBJ1-1	13	.